The 15 T cell receptor beta chains given below trace back to one sample, sequenced in a study of technical replicates of blood from a handful of donors. Only in-frame clones appear in the TCRdb table, and some are missing; sequencing was by immunoSEQ multiplex PCR. The sample records roughly 13,000 clones, about four fifths being singletons. What was sequenced was PBMCs. The receptors here all came from a human donor in good health.

V gene TRBV10-3 combines with J gene TRBJ2-7; no clear D gene. Germline loops: CDR1 ENHRY, CDR2 SYGVKD. The CDR3 is made up of 14 amino acids. Trimming took 7 bases from V and 4 from J, leaving 17 bases between them. CDR3 amino acids: CAITPTTGLYEQYF. In nucleotides, the CDR3 is TGTGCCATCACCCCCACTACTGGGTTGTACGAGCAGTACTTC.

The chain joins TRBV14 to TRBJ1-2; D gene uncertain. CDR1 is SGHDN, CDR2 FVKESK, per germline. The CDR3 contains 14 residues. The V and J ends lost 1 base and 0 bases respectively, with 6 bases between them. The CDR3, as DNA: TGTGCCAGCAGCCAAGCTCCCTCTAACTATGGCTACACCTTC. It codes for CASSQAPSNYGYTF.

J is TRBJ2-7 and V is TRBV28, with 8 bases matching TRBD2. J was trimmed by 0 bases and V by 3 bases; bases with no gene match: 1. The CDR3 spans 14 residues. Germline CDR1 MDHEN, CDR2 SYDVKM. The CDR3 nucleotides are TGTGCCAGCAGTTTCGCGGGAGGCTCCTACGAGCAGTACTTC. Translated, it gives CASSFAGGSYEQYF.

The chain carries TRBV10-2 and TRBJ1-2; 8 bases line up with TRBD1. Germline V gene lookup returns CDR1 WSHSY and CDR2 SAAADI. This CDR3 comprises 16 residues. V lost 7 bases and J lost 2; bases outside the gene matches: 12. CDR3 DNA sequence: TGCGCCAGCATAGCGGACAGGGATGATTTGAACTATGGCTACACCTTC. It yields the protein CASIADRDDLNYGYTF.

The chain carries TRBV30 and TRBJ2-7; a weak D match, TRBD1 (5 bases). CDR3 size: 11 residues. Trimming removed 5 bases from V and 3 bases from J, with 8 bases in between. Germline V gene data show CDR1 as GTSNPN and CDR2 as SVGIG (reference sequence). CDR3 residues: CAWDSLYEQYF. The CDR3 nucleotides read TGTGCCTGGGACAGTCTCTACGAGCAGTACTTC.

The chain couples TRBV9 to TRBJ2-5; 14 nucleotides line up with TRBD2. The V segment lost 4 bases and the J segment 5 bases; nucleotides outside the gene matches: 10. The CDR3 has 17 amino acids. Germline V gene lookup returns CDR1 SGDLS and CDR2 YYNGEE. CDR3 region: CASSPRTSGRWGETQYF. The CDR3 DNA follows: TGTGCCAGCAGCCCGAGGACTAGCGGGAGGTGGGGCGAGACCCAGTACTTC. Variable domain in full (rest from reference TRBV9 and TRBJ2-5): DSGVTQTPKHLITATGQRVTLRCSPRSGDLSVYWYQQSLDQGLQFLIQYYNGEERAKGNILERFSAQQFPDLHSELNLSSLELGDSALYFCASSPRTSGRWGETQYFGPGTRLLVL.

This clone was detected only a few times. The chain combines TRBV2 with TRBJ1-2; 7 bases fit TRBD1. Per germline, CDR1 SNHLY and CDR2 FYNNEI. V trimming: 3 bases; J trimming: 4 bases; junction bases outside the gene matches: 8. This CDR3 comprises 15 residues. CDR3 nucleotide sequence: TGTGCCAGCAGTGAGGAAGGGGGCGCGAGCTATGGCTACACCTTC. This encodes CASSEEGGASYGYTF.

The J gene is TRBJ1-4, the V gene TRBV7-9; D possibly corresponds to TRBD1 (5 bases). The germline V gene has CDR1 SEHNR and CDR2 FQNEAQ (reference sequence). Trimming removed 5 bases at V and 8 bases at J, with 18 bases between. The CDR3 consists of 15 residues. For the CDR3, the DNA is TGTGCCAGCAGCACCTCGGGGGGTAGGGTCGAAAAACTGTTTTTT. Protein product: CASSTSGGRVEKLFF. Variable domain in full (rest from reference TRBV7-9 and TRBJ1-4): DTGVSQNPRHKITKRGQNVTFRCDPISEHNRLYWYRQTLGQGPEFLTYFQNEAQLEKSRLLSDRFSAERPKGSFSTLEIQRTEQGDSAMYLCASSTSGGRVEKLFFGSGTQLSVL.

This sequence joins TRBV15 and TRBJ1-5, with 7 positions matching TRBD1. Looked up from germline, CDR1 is LNHNV and CDR2 is YYDKDF (reference sequence). V gave up 6 bases and J gave up 7 bases; unmatched junction bases: 6. The CDR3 consists of 13 residues. Here the CDR3 DNA reads TGTGCCACCAGTCCAGGGGGTGAGCAGCCCCAGCATTTT. It specifies CATSPGGEQPQHF.

The chain recombines TRBV10-3 with TRBJ2-3; 9 nucleotides agree with TRBD2. The CDR3 runs 14 residues. Germline CDR1 is ENHRY and CDR2 is SYGVKD. With 9 bases clipped from V and 3 bases from J, the junction kept 7 bases outside the gene matches. CDR3 in amino acids: CAINSGSRTDTQYF. In DNA form, the CDR3 reads TGTGCCATAAATAGCGGGAGTCGGACAGATACGCAGTATTTT.

This clone was counted a few times. The CDR3 coding sequence is TGTGCCAGCATCTGCACGGGGTTGCCCCAGCATTTT. It specifies CASICTGLPQHF. The chain employs TRBV5-4 and TRBJ1-5; D remains unclear. V was pared by 6 bases and J by 9 bases, with 13 bases between. Germline loops: CDR1 SGHNT, CDR2 YYREEE (reference sequence). This CDR3 is built from 12 residues.

The chain recombines TRBV9 with TRBJ2-7, with 7 bases identical to TRBD1. Germline CDR1 reads SGDLS; CDR2 reads YYNGEE. J gave up 1 base and V 3 bases, and 7 bases lay outside the gene matches. The CDR3 extends over 15 amino acids. The CDR3 coding sequence is TGTGCCAGCAGCGCGACGGACAGGCCTTCCTACGAGCAGTACTTC. Amino acid sequence: CASSATDRPSYEQYF.

The DNA of the CDR3 is TGTGCCTGGGGTCCGGGACAGGGGTTCGGGGAGCTGTTTTTT. This encodes CAWGPGQGFGELFF. The chain recombines TRBV30 with TRBJ2-2; the match to TRBD1 covers 10 bases. CDR3 size: 14 residues. Unmatched junction bases numbered 7, after V lost 5 bases and J lost 7 bases. Germline V CDR1 and CDR2: GTSNPN, SVGIG (reference sequence).

V is TRBV2 and J is TRBJ1-5; TRBD1 matches 10 bases. After removal of 6 bases from V and 5 bases from J, the junction contained 1 base not matched to a gene. The CDR3 covers 13 residues. Germline loops: CDR1 SNHLY, CDR2 FYNNEI. CDR3 amino acids: CASSGTGDQPQHF. CDR3 bases: TGTGCCAGCAGCGGGACAGGGGATCAGCCCCAGCATTTT.

This clone was seen a few times. The rearrangement links TRBV5-1 to TRBJ2-1, with TRBD1 matching over 7 bases. V lost 0 bases to trimming and J lost 5 bases; unmatched junction nucleotides: 5. Germline values: CDR1 SGHRS, CDR2 YFSETQ. This CDR3 is built from 15 residues. CDR3: CASSLETGRHNEQFF. CDR3 nucleotide sequence: TGCGCCAGCAGCTTGGAGACAGGGCGCCACAATGAGCAGTTCTTC.